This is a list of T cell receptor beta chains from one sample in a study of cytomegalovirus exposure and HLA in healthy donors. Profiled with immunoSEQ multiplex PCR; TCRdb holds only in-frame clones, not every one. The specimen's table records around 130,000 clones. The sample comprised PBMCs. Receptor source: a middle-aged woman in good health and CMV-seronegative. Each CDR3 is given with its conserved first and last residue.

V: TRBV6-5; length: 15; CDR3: CASSYDGGQSDTQYF
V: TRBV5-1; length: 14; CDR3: CASSGGFSNEKLFF
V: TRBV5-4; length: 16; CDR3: CASSFGGTAGGGELFF
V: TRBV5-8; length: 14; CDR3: CASSLAQGAYGYTF
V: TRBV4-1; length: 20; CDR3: CASSRLKPGTVGGMNTEAFF
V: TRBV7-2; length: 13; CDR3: CASSWRHGEKLFF
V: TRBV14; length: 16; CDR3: CASSQDARQPNEKLFF
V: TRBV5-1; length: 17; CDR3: CASSLALAGGRTDTQYF
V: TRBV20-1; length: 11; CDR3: CAGGSNEKLFF
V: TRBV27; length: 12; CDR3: CASSSPYQPQHF
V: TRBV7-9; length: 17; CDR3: CASSPQSFRDTNTEAFF
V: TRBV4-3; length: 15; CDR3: CASSPRRWATGELFF
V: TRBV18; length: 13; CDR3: CASSTYSSYEQYF
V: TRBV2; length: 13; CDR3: CASSEEEVTEAFF